These 32 T cell receptor beta chains share one sample of origin, sequenced in a study of technical replicates of blood from a handful of donors. Profiling relied on immunoSEQ multiplex PCR, and the TCRdb table lists in-frame clones only, not all of them. Among more than 90,000 clones, 95% were seen once, and the ten largest hold roughly 0.28%. Sequencing was performed on T cells isolated from PBMCs. The receptors shown here come from a human donor in good health.

This chain links TRBV11-2 with TRBJ1-2, with 7 bases lining up with TRBD1. V trimming: 6 bases; J trimming: 3 bases; junction bases outside the gene matches: 19. The CDR3 has 18 amino acids. Germline-derived CDR1 and CDR2 are SGHAT and FQNNGV. The CDR3 sequence: CASSGQTGRRSEDYGYTF. CDR3 DNA sequence: TGTGCCAGCAGTGGCCAGACAGGGAGGCGATCGGAGGACTATGGCTACACCTTC.

This clone has a single count. CDR3 sequence (DNA): TGTGCCAGCAGCAAACAAGCGGGGGGAGTCTACGAGCAGTACTTC. It is translated as CASSKQAGGVYEQYF. The rearrangement uses TRBV9 and TRBJ2-7; 9 bases are shared with TRBD2. CDR1 SGDLS and CDR2 YYNGEE come from the germline V gene. J lost 3 bases, V lost 4 bases, and 8 bases had no gene match. The CDR3 has 15 residues. Filled out from reference TRBV9 and TRBJ2-7, the complete variable domain reads DSGVTQTPKHLITATGQRVTLRCSPRSGDLSVYWYQQSLDQGLQFLIQYYNGEERAKGNILERFSAQQFPDLHSELNLSSLELGDSALYFCASSKQAGGVYEQYFGPGTRLTVT.

The V and J genes are TRBV5-4 and TRBJ1-1, with 7 bases identical to TRBD1. The CDR3 is made up of 14 amino acids. V shed 4 bases, J shed 3 bases, and the junction held 6 bases outside the gene matches. Germline V gene data show CDR1 as SGHNT and CDR2 as YYREEE (reference sequence). The DNA of the CDR3 is TGTGCCAGCAGCCATACAGGGGACCACACTGAAGCTTTCTTT. The encoded protein is CASSHTGDHTEAFF.

The chain uses TRBV6-4 and TRBJ1-3; unclear D gene. The CDR3 runs 13 residues. Per the germline V gene, CDR1 is MRHNA and CDR2 is SNTAGT. Trimming removed 6 bases from V and 4 bases from J, with 10 bases in between. The CDR3 DNA reads TGTGCCAGCAGCGCTGGAGAGGGAAACACCATATATTTT. As protein: CASSAGEGNTIYF.

The chain couples TRBV4-1 to TRBJ1-3, with D unclear. The ends were cut back, 6 bases at V and 3 bases at J, with 15 bases in the middle. The CDR3 has 15 residues. Germline-derived CDR1 and CDR2 are MGHRA and YSYEKL. The CDR3, as DNA: TGCGCCAGCAGTCCCGCGGCCACGATTGGAAACACCATATATTTT. It specifies CASSPAATIGNTIYF.

The chain uses TRBV28 and TRBJ2-2; TRBD1 might be the D (5 bases). Trimming removed 6 bases from V and 6 bases from J, with 11 bases in between. The CDR3 sequence is 13 residues long. Germline CDR1 MDHEN, CDR2 SYDVKM. DNA of the CDR3: TGTGCCAGCAGAGGGCAGGGTCCCGGGGAGCTGTTTTTT. It specifies CASRGQGPGELFF.

In DNA, the CDR3 is TGTGCCAGCACCCTAATGGGCGTGAAAGGCGACTATGGCTACACCTTC. Amino acid sequence: CASTLMGVKGDYGYTF. This rearrangement joins TRBV5-6 to TRBJ1-2; D gene unclear. The germline V and J ends were trimmed by 6 bases and 3 bases, with 21 bases remaining between them. Per the germline V gene, CDR1 is SGHDT and CDR2 is YYEEEE. The CDR3 spans 16 residues. Combining the CDR3 with reference TRBV5-6 and TRBJ1-2 gives the whole variable domain DAGVTQSPTHLIKTRGQQVTLRCSPKSGHDTVSWYQQALGQGPQFIFQYYEEEERQRGNFPDRFSGHQFPNYSSELNVNALLLGDSALYLCASTLMGVKGDYGYTFGSGTRLTVV.

J is TRBJ2-3 and V is TRBV6-6; D not resolved. The CDR3 runs to 12 residues. The V and J ends lost 6 bases and 4 bases respectively, with 8 bases between them. Germline CDR1 MNHNY, CDR2 SVGAGI (reference sequence). CDR3 protein: CASSLTADTQYF. In DNA form, the CDR3 reads TGTGCCAGCAGCCTAACGGCAGATACGCAGTATTTT.

CDR3 sequence reads: CSVEKTGAGGYTF. The CDR3 DNA is TGCAGCGTTGAAAAAACAGGGGCAGGTGGCTACACCTTC. The chain is built from TRBV29-1 and TRBJ1-2; 7 bases agree with TRBD1. CDR1 and CDR2 (germline): SQVTM, ANQGSEA. The CDR3 contains 13 residues. The junction had 7 bases not matched to a gene; V was cut back by 2 bases and J by 7 bases.

The chain uses TRBV7-9 and TRBJ2-7, with D unclear. CDR1 is SEHNR, CDR2 FQNEAQ, per germline (reference sequence). Trimming cost V 5 bases and J 7 bases, with 12 bases left between them. This CDR3 comprises 12 residues. CDR3 bases: TGTGCCAGCAGCCAATCATACACAGAGCAGTACTTC. Amino acid sequence: CASSQSYTEQYF.

V is TRBV7-9 and J is TRBJ1-2, with 8 bases that match TRBD1. The germline V gene has CDR1 SEHNR and CDR2 FQNEAQ (reference sequence). V gave up 7 bases and J gave up 4 bases; unmatched junction bases: 8. The CDR3 length is 14 residues. The CDR3 is CASMTGAKTYGYTF. The DNA for the CDR3 is TGTGCCAGCATGACAGGGGCGAAGACCTATGGCTACACCTTC. Based on the CDR3 plus reference TRBV7-9 and TRBJ1-2, the full variable domain is DTGVSQNPRHKITKRGQNVTFRCDPISEHNRLYWYRQTLGQGPEFLTYFQNEAQLEKSRLLSDRFSAERPKGSFSTLEIQRTEQGDSAMYLCASMTGAKTYGYTFGSGTRLTVV.

The chain carries TRBV2 and TRBJ2-3; TRBD2 aligns across 9 bases. In germline, CDR1 is SNHLY, CDR2 FYNNEI. The CDR3 loop spans 16 amino acids. V lost 5 bases, J lost 1 base, and 7 bases stayed unmatched. Here the CDR3 reads CASSLAGVGRTDTQYF. The CDR3 region has the DNA TGTGCCAGCAGTTTAGCGGGAGTGGGGCGCACAGATACGCAGTATTTT.

The V gene is TRBV5-4, the J gene TRBJ2-7, with D unclear. Per germline, CDR1 SGHNT and CDR2 YYREEE (reference sequence). CDR3 size: 12 residues. V lost 3 bases and J 2 bases, leaving 6 bases between the germline ends. In nucleotides, the CDR3 is TGTGCCAGCAGCTACGACACCTACGAGCAGTACTTC. This encodes CASSYDTYEQYF.

The chain is built from TRBV11-2 and TRBJ2-3; 8 nucleotides match TRBD2. This CDR3 has 11 residues. CDR1 SGHAT and CDR2 FQNNGV come from the germline V gene. V shed 4 bases and J 15 bases; nucleotides not matched to a gene: 6. For the CDR3, the DNA is TGTGCCAGCAGCTCGGGACTAGTATTTTATTTT. Translating it yields CASSSGLVFYF. Filled out from reference TRBV11-2 and TRBJ2-3, the complete variable domain reads EAGVAQSPRYKIIEKRQSVAFWCNPISGHATLYWYQQILGQGPKLLIQFQNNGVVDDSQLPKDRFSAERLKGVDSTLKIQPAKLEDSAVYLCASSSGLVFYFGPGTRLTVL.

The J gene is TRBJ2-7, the V gene TRBV9; weak D call: TRBD2 (6 bases). Germline V gene lookup returns CDR1 SGDLS and CDR2 YYNGEE. Between the trimmed V and J ends, which lost 0 bases and 2 bases, there was a span of 12 bases. The CDR3 spans 15 residues. In nucleotides, the CDR3 is TGTGCCAGCAGCGTAGGTGGCGGGAAGACCTACGAGCAGTACTTC. As protein: CASSVGGGKTYEQYF.

The chain uses TRBV4-1 and TRBJ2-7; TRBD1 is a possible D gene (5 bases). The ends were cut back, 4 bases at V and 4 bases at J, with 8 bases in the middle. CDR3 size: 12 residues. Germline CDR1 and CDR2: MGHRA and YSYEKL. The CDR3 nucleotides are TGCGCCAGCAGCCCTACAGGTTACGAGCAGTACTTC. This translates into CASSPTGYEQYF.

This clone occurred once. J is TRBJ1-6 and V is TRBV4-1; D is possibly TRBD1 (5 bases). Per the germline V gene, CDR1 is MGHRA and CDR2 is YSYEKL. The CDR3 loop spans 15 amino acids. Deletions cut 2 bases from V and 9 bases from J, with 14 bases between. The DNA for the CDR3 is TGCGCCAGCAGCCAAAATAGACAGTTACTTTCACCCCTCCACTTT. Translation: CASSQNRQLLSPLHF.

The CDR3 bases are TGCAGCGTGAGGGATTACGAGCAGTACTTC. This gives the protein CSVRDYEQYF. J is TRBJ2-7 and V is TRBV29-1; possibly TRBD2 for D (5 bases). The CDR3 is 10 amino acids. Germline V lookup: CDR1 SQVTM, CDR2 ANQGSEA. V was shortened by 6 bases and J by 4 bases, with 7 bases between the two germline ends.

This chain connects TRBV9 to TRBJ1-1; D perhaps matches TRBD1 (5 bases). This CDR3 contains 14 residues. Germline assignment: CDR1 SGDLS and CDR2 YYNGEE. The ends were cut back, 0 bases at V and 8 bases at J, with 14 bases in the middle. This chain's CDR3 is CASSVGGPDQEAFF. The CDR3, as DNA: TGTGCCAGCAGCGTAGGGGGCCCGGATCAAGAAGCTTTCTTT.

The chain employs TRBV11-3 and TRBJ1-5; possibly TRBD1 for D (6 bases). Germline CDR1 and CDR2: SGHNT and YENEEA. This CDR3 comprises 16 residues. Trimming removed 1 base at V and 0 bases at J, with 10 bases between. CDR3: CASSLVAGDSNQPQHF. The CDR3 DNA is TGTGCCAGCAGCTTAGTGGCAGGGGATAGCAATCAGCCCCAGCATTTT.

The rearrangement uses TRBV7-7 and TRBJ2-3; 10 bases fit TRBD2. The CDR3 is made up of 15 amino acids. V lost 5 bases and J lost 5; bases outside the gene matches: 7. CDR1 is SSHAT and CDR2 is FNYEAQ in the germline V gene (reference sequence). Here the CDR3 reads CASSHEREGIDTQYF. As DNA, the CDR3 is TGTGCCAGCAGCCACGAGCGGGAGGGTATAGATACGCAGTATTTT.

The rearrangement links TRBV29-1 to TRBJ2-6, with D perhaps matching TRBD1 (5 bases). CDR3 length: 15 residues. Trimming took off 3 bases at V and 4 bases at J, with 13 bases between the two ends. Germline loops: CDR1 SQVTM, CDR2 ANQGSEA. This chain's CDR3 is CSVEGRAPGANVLTF. CDR3 coding DNA: TGCAGCGTTGAGGGCAGGGCCCCAGGGGCCAACGTCCTGACTTTC.

V and J are TRBV19 and TRBJ2-3; 10 nucleotides align to TRBD1. The V gene end was trimmed by 7 bases and the J gene end by 9 bases; junction bases not matched to a gene: 16. CDR1 and CDR2 from the germline V gene are LNHDA and SQIVND (reference sequence). The CDR3 extends over 16 amino acids. The CDR3 protein is CASIKPWDRGPQTQYF. The CDR3, as DNA: TGTGCCAGTATCAAACCCTGGGACAGGGGCCCTCAAACGCAGTATTTT.

The CDR3 is CASSVANRFNEKLFF. The CDR3 DNA sequence: TGTGCCAGCAGCGTAGCTAACAGATTTAATGAAAAACTGTTTTTT. The chain carries TRBV9 and TRBJ1-4, with D unresolved. CDR1 is SGDLS, CDR2 YYNGEE, per germline. The CDR3 sequence is 15 residues long. Trimming took 0 bases from V and 4 from J, leaving 10 bases between them.

The CDR3 loop is CASSPGTALPGELFF. The CDR3 DNA is TGTGCCAGTAGTCCCGGGACAGCCCTCCCCGGGGAGCTGTTTTTT. The V gene is TRBV19, the J gene TRBJ2-2; 7 bases map to TRBD1. Germline-derived CDR1 and CDR2 are LNHDA and SQIVND (reference sequence). The CDR3 is 15 amino acids. J gave up 6 bases and V 5 bases, and 9 bases lay outside the gene matches.

This clone has only a few counts. The V gene is TRBV10-1, the J gene TRBJ2-1; TRBD2 aligns across 8 bases. This CDR3 has 14 amino acids. Germline loops: CDR1 WNHNN, CDR2 SYGVQD (reference sequence). The V and J ends lost 6 bases and 7 bases, in that order; junction bases with no gene match: 8. The CDR3 DNA follows: TGCGCCAGCAGCCCGGGACTAGGGAGAAATGAGCAGTTCTTC. It encodes CASSPGLGRNEQFF.

The rearrangement joins TRBV2 to TRBJ1-2, with 8 bases lining up with TRBD1. V trimming: 8 bases; J trimming: 8 bases; junction bases outside the gene matches: 10. This CDR3 has 13 residues. Per germline, CDR1 SNHLY and CDR2 FYNNEI. The DNA for the CDR3 is TGTGCCAGCCCCAGGGGGCCCCTTGGCGGCTACACCTTC. This translates into CASPRGPLGGYTF. The full variable domain, with the rest looked up from reference TRBV2 and TRBJ1-2, is EPEVTQTPSHQVTQMGQEVILRCVPISNHLYFYWYRQILGQKVEFLVSFYNNEISEKSEIFDDQFSVERPDGSNFTLKIRSTKLEDSAMYFCASPRGPLGGYTFGSGTRLTVV.

The chain links TRBV27 to TRBJ2-1; perhaps TRBD1 as D (6 bases). From germline, CDR1 is MNHEY and CDR2 SMNVEV (reference sequence). The ends were cut back, 4 bases at V and 1 base at J, with 11 bases in the middle. The CDR3 loop spans 15 amino acids. CDR3 in DNA: TGTGCCAGCAGTTATGACAGGACTTCCTACAATGAGCAGTTCTTC. Translating gives CASSYDRTSYNEQFF.

The rearrangement uses TRBV28 and TRBJ2-7; a possible D gene is TRBD1 (5 bases). Germline-derived CDR1 and CDR2 are MDHEN and SYDVKM. The CDR3 has 13 amino acids. Deletions cut 7 bases from V and 3 bases from J, with 13 bases between. The CDR3 loop reads CASTPRGGYEQYF. The CDR3 DNA follows: TGTGCCAGCACCCCTAGGGGCGGCTACGAGCAGTACTTC.

The chain couples TRBV10-1 to TRBJ2-2; no reliable D call. Trimming removed 4 bases from V and 0 bases from J, with 15 bases in between. CDR1 and CDR2 from the germline V gene are WNHNN and SYGVQD (reference sequence). The CDR3 is 17 amino acids. The CDR3 loop is CASSAPLRGPNTGELFF. For the CDR3, the DNA is TGCGCCAGCAGTGCCCCCCTTAGAGGTCCGAACACCGGGGAGCTGTTTTTT.

CDR3 nucleotides: TGTGCCAGCAGTGACAGGGCGGCGGGAGGCGGCAGGCAGTTCTTC. It yields the protein CASSDRAAGGGRQFF. This chain joins TRBV2 and TRBJ2-1; TRBD2 matches at 8 bases. The V gene end was trimmed by 3 bases and the J gene end by 12 bases; junction bases not matched to a gene: 13. The CDR3 totals 15 residues. The germline CDR1 and CDR2 sequences are SNHLY and FYNNEI.

The chain links TRBV7-3 to TRBJ2-7, with D maybe TRBD2 (5 bases). V gave up 2 bases and J gave up 4 bases, with 9 bases separating them. Germline CDR1 and CDR2: SGHTA and FQGTGA. This CDR3 has 13 residues. CDR3 residues: CASSLDYLYEQYF. The DNA of the CDR3 is TGTGCCAGCAGCTTAGACTATCTTTACGAGCAGTACTTC.